What follows are 20 T cell receptor beta chains derived from one specimen sequenced in a study of CD8+CD57+ T cells in acquired aplastic anemia. CDR3 and TCR beta VDJ profiling relied on genomic DNA as the template. MiXCR, run by TCRdb on the reads, gives a single entry per CDR3 protein. Found here are 200,000 to 250,000 distinct CDR3 sequences, about half of them singletons; the top ten hold 20%. By flow cytometry, patients selected for sequencing had shown an expansion of CD8+CD57+ cells. Sequencing was carried out using sorted CD4+, CD8+, or CD8+CD57+ T cells (not recorded which) from PBMCs. These TCRs come from a human donor with aplastic anemia.

This sequence joins TRBV20-1 and TRBJ1-1; possible D gene TRBD1, 6 bases. Between the trimmed V and J ends, which lost 2 bases and 7 bases, there was a span of 14 bases. The CDR3 has 13 residues. Germline V gene data show CDR1 as DFQATT and CDR2 as SNEGSKA (reference sequence). The CDR3 here is CSARIEGDVEAFF. CDR3 in DNA: TGCAGTGCTAGAATTGAGGGGGACGTTGAAGCTTTCTTT.

The chain links TRBV20-1 to TRBJ1-2; TRBD1 matches 8 bases. V lost 6 bases and J lost 5; bases outside the gene matches: 8. The CDR3 runs 13 residues. Germline-derived CDR1 and CDR2 are DFQATT and SNEGSKA (reference sequence). The CDR3 DNA is TGCAGTGCCCCGACAGGGGAAGGTTATGGCTACACCTTC. It yields the protein CSAPTGEGYGYTF.

This clonotype was recorded many times. The V gene is TRBV2, the J gene TRBJ2-7; no reliable D call. The CDR3 totals 11 residues. The V end was cut by 7 bases, the J end by 9 bases, with 13 bases between. Germline CDR1 reads SNHLY; CDR2 reads FYNNEI. CDR3 sequence (DNA): TGTGCCAGCACCGGGCTCCTAGGGCAGTACTTC. It codes for CASTGLLGQYF.

Only one count was recorded for this clonotype. This sequence joins TRBV14 and TRBJ1-1; D is uncertain. Germline V CDR1 and CDR2: SGHDN, FVKESK. The CDR3 consists of 16 residues. The V end lost 1 base, the J end lost 1 base, and 13 bases lay between the germline ends. The DNA for the CDR3 is TGTGCCAGCAGCCAAGGGAGCCAGGTCTCGAACACTGAAGCTTTCTTT. Protein: CASSQGSQVSNTEAFF. Filled out from reference TRBV14 and TRBJ1-1, the complete variable domain reads EAGVTQFPSHSVIEKGQTVTLRCDPISGHDNLYWYRRVMGKEIKFLLHFVKESKQDESGMPNNRFLAERTGGTYSTLKVQPAELEDSGVYFCASSQGSQVSNTEAFFGQGTRLTVV.

The chain joins TRBV12-3 or TRBV12-4 to TRBJ2-5; 8 bases fit TRBD1. This CDR3 is built from 14 residues. Trimming at V came to 8 bases and at J to 4 bases, leaving 9 bases not matched to a gene. The CDR3 nucleotides are TGTGCCAGCTCACCAGGGGACAGGAGAGAGACCCAGTACTTC. Protein product: CASSPGDRRETQYF.

This clonotype came up many times. The genes are TRBV5-4 and TRBJ2-2; possibly TRBD2 for D (6 bases). This CDR3 region has 15 residues. The V end was cut by 4 bases, the J end by 4 bases, with 14 bases between. Germline values: CDR1 SGHNT, CDR2 YYREEE (reference sequence). DNA of the CDR3: TGTGCCAGCAGCGCGCGGGACGGTAGCACCGGGGAGCTGTTTTTT. This gives the protein CASSARDGSTGELFF.

In its sample, this clonotype was seen many times. V is TRBV6-5 and J is TRBJ1-2, with D uncertain. Between the trimmed V and J ends, which lost 1 base and 8 bases, there was a span of 8 bases. This CDR3 region has 12 residues. Per germline, CDR1 MNHEY and CDR2 SVGAGI. Here the CDR3 DNA reads TGTGCCAGCAGTTACTACGGAGAAGGCTACACCTTC. Translating it yields CASSYYGEGYTF.

The chain has TRBV19 and TRBJ2-2; 8 positions match TRBD1. The DNA end lines up better with TRBJ2-1; the J call may be wrong. Germline V gene sequence: CDR1 LNHDA, CDR2 SQIVND (reference sequence). The CDR3 has 14 residues. The CDR3 DNA follows: TGTGCCAGTAGTTCCGGACAGGGCTACAATGAGCAGTTCTTC. This gives the protein CASSSGQGYNEQFF.

Many counts were recorded for this clonotype. The CDR3: CASIPRGEGGDTQYF. The CDR3 nucleotides are TGCGCCAGCATCCCCCGGGGAGAGGGGGGAGATACGCAGTATTTT. This chain uses TRBV5-1 with TRBJ2-3; D tentatively fits TRBD1 or TRBD2 (6 bases each). Germline V lookup: CDR1 SGHRS, CDR2 YFSETQ. CDR3 length: 15 residues. V shed 6 bases and J shed 5 bases, with 19 bases lying between them.

In its sample, this clonotype was seen many times. The chain combines TRBV20-1 with TRBJ1-3; D possibly corresponds to TRBD1 (5 bases). Trimming removed 3 bases from V and 3 bases from J, with 15 bases in between. Germline V CDR1 and CDR2: DFQATT, SNEGSKA (reference sequence). This CDR3 comprises 15 residues. This chain's CDR3 is CSASMRQLVGNTIYF. CDR3 nucleotide sequence: TGCAGTGCTAGTATGAGACAGTTGGTTGGAAACACCATATATTTT.

Comments on this clonotype: The germline gene is not matched at one end of the junction; a read error may be the cause. The chain joins TRBV5-1 to TRBJ2-5; D unresolved. Per the germline V gene, CDR1 is SGHRS and CDR2 is YFSETQ. CDR3 length: 14 amino acids. The CDR3 sequence is CASSLAGTGETQYF. DNA of the CDR3: TGTGCCAGCAGCTTGGCCGGCACTGGGGAGACCCAGTACTTC.

The V gene is TRBV2, the J gene TRBJ1-6; perhaps TRBD1 as D (5 bases). Germline assignment: CDR1 SNHLY and CDR2 FYNNEI. V lost 8 bases, J lost 6 bases, and 11 bases lay in between. This CDR3 has 13 amino acids. The CDR3 bases are TGTGCCAGCGAGACAGATATTAATTCACCCCTCCACTTT. It translates to CASETDINSPLHF.

A remark on this clonotype: Given a much more abundant clone one base away, this may be a read error. The rearrangement joins TRBV3-1 to TRBJ2-3; D gene ambiguous. Per germline, CDR1 LGHDT and CDR2 YNNKEL (reference sequence). V gave up 6 bases and J gave up 8 bases, with 9 bases separating them. This CDR3 has 11 amino acids. This chain's CDR3 is CASRDYGTQYF. The CDR3 DNA sequence: TGTGCCAGCAGAGATTATGGTACGCAGTATTTT.

The rearrangement links TRBV20-1 to TRBJ1-1; the D is unclear. Trimming left V 7 bases short and J 2 bases short, with 8 bases between. In germline, CDR1 is DFQATT, CDR2 SNEGSKA (reference sequence). There are 11 residues in the CDR3. The CDR3, as DNA: TGCAGTGGGGGTGGAAACACTGAAGCTTTCTTT. This codes for CSGGGNTEAFF.

Worth noting for this clonotype: A much larger clone lies a single base off, so this may be a read error. The V gene is TRBV10-3, the J gene TRBJ2-1, with D possibly matching TRBD2 (6 bases). The CDR3 contains 14 residues. The germline V gene has CDR1 ENHRY and CDR2 SYGVKD. The CDR3 sequence is CASSRLSGYSEQFF. The CDR3 DNA reads TGTGCCAGCAGTCGCCTTAGCGGATACAGTGAGCAGTTCTTC.

The chain links TRBV5-1 to TRBJ1-5, with unresolved D. Per the germline V gene, CDR1 is SGHRS and CDR2 is YFSETQ. This CDR3 spans 13 amino acids. The V gene lost 1 base and the J gene lost 2 bases, with 4 bases spanning the gap. The CDR3 protein is CASSLSGNQPQHF. Written as DNA, the CDR3 is TGCGCCAGCAGCTTGTCGGGCAATCAGCCCCAGCATTTT.

In its sample, this clonotype was seen a few times. The rearrangement joins TRBV12-3 or TRBV12-4 to TRBJ1-6, with D possibly TRBD1 on 6 matching bases. The CDR3 runs to 16 residues. Trimming took off 8 bases at V and 0 bases at J, with 14 bases between the two ends. The CDR3, as DNA: TGTGCCAGCGGCGCAGGGGACCCCTCCTATAATTCACCCCTCCACTTT. Residues: CASGAGDPSYNSPLHF.

Notes on this clonotype: Possible read error: a much larger clone is one base away. The chain couples TRBV2 to TRBJ1-5; possible D gene TRBD1, 6 bases. The CDR3 consists of 15 residues. Germline-derived CDR1 and CDR2 are SNHLY and FYNNEI. The CDR3 DNA is TGTGCCGGCAGAACTACCGGGACAACCAGTCAGCCCCAGCATTTT. Protein sequence: CAGRTTGTTSQPQHF. The complete variable domain, with remaining parts taken from reference TRBV2 and TRBJ1-5, reads EPEVTQTPSHQVTQMGQEVILRCVPISNHLYFYWYRQILGQKVEFLVSFYNNEISEKSEIFDDQFSVERPDGSNFTLKIRSTKLEDSAMYFCAGRTTGTTSQPQHFGDGTRLSIL.

The CDR3 loop is CSVGRGGQETQYF. Here the CDR3 DNA reads TGCAGCGTTGGTAGGGGGGGCCAAGAGACCCAGTACTTC. V gene TRBV29-1 combines with J gene TRBJ2-5; D is possibly TRBD2 (7 bases). V was shortened by 4 bases and J by 1 base, with 10 bases between the two germline ends. The CDR3 totals 13 residues. CDR1 SQVTM and CDR2 ANQGSEA come from the germline V gene.

This clonotype was counted at least ten times. The chain recombines TRBV20-1 with TRBJ1-4; D is perhaps TRBD1 (6 bases). V was clipped by 7 bases and J by 6 bases, with 12 bases between them. Germline loops: CDR1 DFQATT, CDR2 SNEGSKA (reference sequence). This CDR3 spans 12 amino acids. The CDR3: CSGSGGDEKLFF. CDR3 DNA: TGCAGTGGTTCCGGGGGCGATGAAAAACTGTTTTTT.